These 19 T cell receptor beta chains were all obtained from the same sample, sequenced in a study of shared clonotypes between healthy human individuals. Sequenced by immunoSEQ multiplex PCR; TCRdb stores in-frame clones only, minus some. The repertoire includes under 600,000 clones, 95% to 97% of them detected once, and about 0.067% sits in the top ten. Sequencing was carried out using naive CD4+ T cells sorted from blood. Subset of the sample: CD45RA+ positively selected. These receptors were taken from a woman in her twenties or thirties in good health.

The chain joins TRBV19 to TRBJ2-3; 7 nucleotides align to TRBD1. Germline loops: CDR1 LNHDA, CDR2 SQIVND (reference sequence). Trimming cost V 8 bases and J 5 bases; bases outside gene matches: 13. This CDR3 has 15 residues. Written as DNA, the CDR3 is TGTGCCAGTCGTGGAAGGGGGCCTCGGGGAGATACGCAGTATTTT. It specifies CASRGRGPRGDTQYF.

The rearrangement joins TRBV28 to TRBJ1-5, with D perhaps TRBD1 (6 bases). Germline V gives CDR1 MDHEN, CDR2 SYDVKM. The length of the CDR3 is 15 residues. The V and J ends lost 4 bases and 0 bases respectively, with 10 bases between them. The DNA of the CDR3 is TGTGCCAGCAGTTCGACAGGTTATAGCAATCAGCCCCAGCATTTT. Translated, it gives CASSSTGYSNQPQHF.

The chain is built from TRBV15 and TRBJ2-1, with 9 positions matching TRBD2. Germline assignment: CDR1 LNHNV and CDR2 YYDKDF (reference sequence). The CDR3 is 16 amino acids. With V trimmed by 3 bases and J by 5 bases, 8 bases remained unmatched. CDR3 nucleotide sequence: TGTGCCACCAGCAGTGCCACTAGCGGGTTCGACAATGAGCAGTTCTTC. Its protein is CATSSATSGFDNEQFF. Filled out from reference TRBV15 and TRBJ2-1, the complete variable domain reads DAMVIQNPRYQVTQFGKPVTLSCSQTLNHNVMYWYQQKSSQAPKLLFHYYDKDFNNEADTPDNFQSRRPNTSFCFLDIRSPGLGDTAMYLCATSSATSGFDNEQFFGPGTRLTVL.

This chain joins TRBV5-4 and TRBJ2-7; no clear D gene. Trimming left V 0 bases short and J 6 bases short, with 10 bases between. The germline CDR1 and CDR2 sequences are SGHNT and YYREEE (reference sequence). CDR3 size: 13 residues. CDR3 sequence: CASSLEWGGEQYF. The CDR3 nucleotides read TGTGCCAGCAGCTTGGAATGGGGTGGCGAGCAGTACTTC.

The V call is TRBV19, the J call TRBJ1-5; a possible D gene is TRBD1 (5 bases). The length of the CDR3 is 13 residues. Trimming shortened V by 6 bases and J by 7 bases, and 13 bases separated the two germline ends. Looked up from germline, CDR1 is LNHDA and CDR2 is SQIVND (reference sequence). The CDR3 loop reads CASSQGRGQPQHF. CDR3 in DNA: TGTGCCAGTAGCCAGGGTCGGGGGCAGCCCCAGCATTTT. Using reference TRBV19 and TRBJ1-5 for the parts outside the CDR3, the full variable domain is DGGITQSPKYLFRKEGQNVTLSCEQNLNHDAMYWYRQDPGQGLRLIYYSQIVNDFQKGDIAEGYSVSREKKESFPLTVTSAQKNPTAFYLCASSQGRGQPQHFGDGTRLSIL.

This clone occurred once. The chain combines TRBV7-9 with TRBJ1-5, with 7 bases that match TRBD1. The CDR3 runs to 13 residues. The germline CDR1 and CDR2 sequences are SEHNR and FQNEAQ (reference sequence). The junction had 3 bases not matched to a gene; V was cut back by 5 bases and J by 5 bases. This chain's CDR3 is CASSPQGDQPQHF. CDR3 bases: TGTGCCAGCAGCCCTCAGGGGGATCAGCCCCAGCATTTT.

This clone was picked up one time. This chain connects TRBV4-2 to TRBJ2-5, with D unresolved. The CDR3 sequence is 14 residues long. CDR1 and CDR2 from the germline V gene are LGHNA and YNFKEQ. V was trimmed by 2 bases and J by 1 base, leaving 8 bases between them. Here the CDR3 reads CASSQQVSQETQYF. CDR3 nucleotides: TGTGCCAGCAGCCAACAGGTTTCCCAAGAGACCCAGTACTTC.

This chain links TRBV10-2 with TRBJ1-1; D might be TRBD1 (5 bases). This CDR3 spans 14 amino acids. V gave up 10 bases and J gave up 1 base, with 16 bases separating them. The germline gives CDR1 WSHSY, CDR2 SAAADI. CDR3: CATRTFTGNTEAFF. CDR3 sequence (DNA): TGCGCCACCAGGACATTCACAGGGAACACTGAAGCTTTCTTT.

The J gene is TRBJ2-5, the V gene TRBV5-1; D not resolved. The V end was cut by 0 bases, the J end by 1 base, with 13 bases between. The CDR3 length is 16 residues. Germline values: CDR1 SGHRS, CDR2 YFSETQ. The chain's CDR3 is CASSLGVGQFQETQYF. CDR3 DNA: TGCGCCAGCAGCTTGGGTGTTGGGCAGTTCCAAGAGACCCAGTACTTC.

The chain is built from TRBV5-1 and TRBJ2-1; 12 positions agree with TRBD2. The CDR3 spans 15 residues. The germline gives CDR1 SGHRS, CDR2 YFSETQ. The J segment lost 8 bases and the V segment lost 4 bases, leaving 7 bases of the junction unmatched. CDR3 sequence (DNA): TGCGCCAGCAGCCAAAGACTAGCGGGAGTCGATGAGCAGTTCTTC. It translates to CASSQRLAGVDEQFF.

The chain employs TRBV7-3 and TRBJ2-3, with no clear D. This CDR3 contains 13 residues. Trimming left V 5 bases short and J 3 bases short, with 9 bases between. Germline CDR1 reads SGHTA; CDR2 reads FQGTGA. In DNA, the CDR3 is TGTGCCAGCAGCCCCCGACCGACAGATACGCAGTATTTT. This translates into CASSPRPTDTQYF.

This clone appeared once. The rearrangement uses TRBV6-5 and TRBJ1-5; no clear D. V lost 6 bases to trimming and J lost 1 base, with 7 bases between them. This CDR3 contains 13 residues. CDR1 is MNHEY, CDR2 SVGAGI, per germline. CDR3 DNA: TGTGCCAGCAGCCCGCGGAGCAATCAGCCCCAGCATTTT. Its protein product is CASSPRSNQPQHF.

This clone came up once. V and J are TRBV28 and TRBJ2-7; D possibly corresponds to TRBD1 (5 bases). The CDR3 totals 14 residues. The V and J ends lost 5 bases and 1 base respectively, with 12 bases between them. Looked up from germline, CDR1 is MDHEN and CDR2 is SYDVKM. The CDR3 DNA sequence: TGTGCCAGCAGTCTGTGGCAGGGATCCTACGAGCAGTACTTC. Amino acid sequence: CASSLWQGSYEQYF.

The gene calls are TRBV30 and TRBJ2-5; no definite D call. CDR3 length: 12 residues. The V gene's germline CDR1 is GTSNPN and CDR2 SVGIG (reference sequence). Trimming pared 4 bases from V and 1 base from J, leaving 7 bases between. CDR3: CAWKRFQETQYF. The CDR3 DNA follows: TGTGCCTGGAAACGGTTCCAAGAGACCCAGTACTTC.

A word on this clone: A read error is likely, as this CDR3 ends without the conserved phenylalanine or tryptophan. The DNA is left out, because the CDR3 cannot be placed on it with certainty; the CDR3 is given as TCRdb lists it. The CDR3 sequence is CASTEVGSQDSHPIL. The rearrangement links TRBV2 to TRBJ2-3; the table gives TRBD2 as D, unverified against the DNA. Germline CDR1 and CDR2: SNHLY and FYNNEI. The CDR3 has 15 amino acids, counting both end residues.

The CDR3, as DNA: TGCGCCAGCAGCTTGGCCGGGGGCGGGAATGAAAAACTGTTTTTT. Its translation: CASSLAGGGNEKLFF. The gene calls are TRBV5-1 and TRBJ1-4; tentative D call: TRBD1 (6 bases). The germline gives CDR1 SGHRS, CDR2 YFSETQ. The CDR3 has 15 amino acids. Trimming took 0 bases from V and 5 from J, leaving 11 bases between them.

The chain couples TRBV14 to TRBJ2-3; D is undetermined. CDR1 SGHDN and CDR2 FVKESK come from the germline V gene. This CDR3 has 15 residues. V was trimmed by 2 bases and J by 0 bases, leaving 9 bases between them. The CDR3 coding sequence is TGTGCCAGCAGCCAACTGGGCTCGAGCACAGATACGCAGTATTTT. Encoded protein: CASSQLGSSTDTQYF.

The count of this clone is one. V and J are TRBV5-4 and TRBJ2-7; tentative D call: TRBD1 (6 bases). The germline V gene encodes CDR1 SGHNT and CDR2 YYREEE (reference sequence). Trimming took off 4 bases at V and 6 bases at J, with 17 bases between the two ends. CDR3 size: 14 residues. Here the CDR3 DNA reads TGTGCCAGCAGCCCTCAGGGGCGGGTTTCCGAGCAGTACTTC. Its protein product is CASSPQGRVSEQYF.

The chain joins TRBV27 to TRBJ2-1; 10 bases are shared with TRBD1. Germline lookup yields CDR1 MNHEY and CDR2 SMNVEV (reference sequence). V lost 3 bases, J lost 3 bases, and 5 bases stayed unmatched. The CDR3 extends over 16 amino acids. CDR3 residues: CASSFHRDRGYNEQFF. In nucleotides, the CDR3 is TGTGCCAGCAGTTTTCACCGGGACAGGGGCTACAATGAGCAGTTCTTC.